These 29 T cell receptor beta chains came from one sample sequenced in a study of beta chain features in type 1 diabetes. Investigators reverse transcribed all isolated RNA, so they sequenced expressed TCRB transcripts. Profiling relied on immunoSEQ multiplex PCR, and the TCRdb table lists in-frame clones only, not all of them. This table holds about 160,000 clones, 6.5% to 9.5% found once. The antigens these receptors bind are not known. Findings and limits, study-wide: Patients with Type 1 diabetes showed moderately but significantly shorter TCRB CDR3s in all four CD4+ subsets.

What was sequenced was central memory CD4+ T cells from blood. These receptors were obtained from a woman aged 40 to 50 with type 1 diabetes.

This clone was seen a handful of times. V usage is TRBV4-3 and J usage is TRBJ1-2; D might be TRBD1 (6 bases). Germline V gene data show CDR1 as LGHNA and CDR2 as YSLEER. V lost 6 bases, J lost 7 bases, and 18 bases lay in between. This CDR3 spans 14 amino acids. CDR3 nucleotides: TGCGCCAGCAGGCCCACGGGGGGCGCAGGTGGCTACACCTTC. This sequence encodes CASRPTGGAGGYTF.

This chain connects TRBV28 to TRBJ2-1, with 11 bases aligning to TRBD2. The CDR3 covers 16 residues. Germline CDR1 is MDHEN and CDR2 is SYDVKM. The V gene end was trimmed by 5 bases and the J gene end by 1 base; junction bases not matched to a gene: 4. In nucleotides, the CDR3 is TGTGCCAGCAGTACTAGCGGGAGAGGGTCCTACAATGAGCAGTTCTTC. It codes for CASSTSGRGSYNEQFF. Supplemented by reference TRBV28 and TRBJ2-1, the full variable domain reads DVKVTQSSRYLVKRTGEKVFLECVQDMDHENMFWYRQDPGLGLRLIYFSYDVKMKEKGDIPEGYSVSREKKERFSLILESASTNQTSMYLCASSTSGRGSYNEQFFGPGTRLTVL.

The table lists this clone with a few counts. The chain uses TRBV9 and TRBJ2-1, with D perhaps matching TRBD2 (7 bases). Germline values: CDR1 SGDLS, CDR2 YYNGEE. The CDR3 contains 15 residues. V lost 4 bases and J lost 6, with 17 bases in between. CDR3 residues: CASSISGEGVNEQFF. The CDR3 DNA follows: TGTGCCAGCAGCATCTCTGGGGAGGGGGTCAATGAGCAGTTCTTC.

This clone was recorded a few times. This chain uses TRBV6-5 with TRBJ2-3, with D maybe TRBD1 (5 bases). Germline V gives CDR1 MNHEY, CDR2 SVGAGI. V was trimmed by 4 bases and J by 1 base, leaving 6 bases between them. CDR3 length equals 13 residues. The CDR3: CASSLGGTDTQYF. The CDR3 DNA is TGTGCCAGCAGTTTAGGGGGCACAGATACGCAGTATTTT.

This clone was seen a handful of times. The CDR3 here is CSVDGGSATGELFF. Written as DNA, the CDR3 is TGCAGCGTGGATGGAGGTAGCGCGACCGGGGAGCTGTTTTTT. This rearrangement joins TRBV29-1 to TRBJ2-2, with D perhaps matching TRBD2 (5 bases). The germline CDR1 and CDR2 sequences are SQVTM and ANQGSEA. V gave up 6 bases and J gave up 5 bases, with 16 bases separating them. The CDR3 covers 14 residues.

This clone has only a few counts. V is TRBV11-2 and J is TRBJ1-1; D may be TRBD1 (5 bases). CDR1 is SGHAT and CDR2 is FQNNGV in the germline V gene. The CDR3 sequence is 16 residues long. The V gene lost 1 base and the J gene lost 1 base, with 13 bases spanning the gap. The CDR3 reads CASSLGPWGPNTEAFF. In nucleotides, the CDR3 is TGTGCCAGCAGCTTAGGTCCATGGGGCCCGAACACTGAAGCTTTCTTT. The full variable domain, rest sourced from reference TRBV11-2 and TRBJ1-1, is EAGVAQSPRYKIIEKRQSVAFWCNPISGHATLYWYQQILGQGPKLLIQFQNNGVVDDSQLPKDRFSAERLKGVDSTLKIQPAKLEDSAVYLCASSLGPWGPNTEAFFGQGTRLTVV.

This clone was detected only a few times. V gene TRBV2 combines with J gene TRBJ2-7; tentatively, D is TRBD2 (6 bases). Trimming stripped 11 bases from V and 4 bases from J, with 18 bases between. This CDR3 contains 13 residues. Germline CDR1 reads SNHLY; CDR2 reads FYNNEI. CDR3: CASQGGAAYEQYF. The CDR3 coding sequence is TGTGCCTCCCAGGGCGGGGCGGCGTACGAGCAGTACTTC.

This clone has more than one count but fewer than ten. Other DNA sequences of this sample code for an identical CDR3. The CDR3 here is CASSVGRGEQYF. CDR3 nucleotide sequence: TGTGCCAGCAGCGTAGGGAGGGGCGAGCAGTACTTC. V and J are TRBV9 and TRBJ2-7, with TRBD2 as a possible D gene (6 bases). Germline V lookup: CDR1 SGDLS, CDR2 YYNGEE. Trimming cost V 0 bases and J 6 bases, with 7 bases left between them. CDR3 length equals 12 residues.

The gene calls are TRBV10-3 and TRBJ1-1; a possible D gene is TRBD1 (5 bases). The V and J ends lost 11 bases and 1 base respectively, with 17 bases between them. Germline V gene data show CDR1 as ENHRY and CDR2 as SYGVKD. This CDR3 has 14 amino acids. CDR3 sequence reads: CALDRQNSNTEAFF. DNA for the CDR3: TGTGCCCTCGACCGACAGAATTCGAACACTGAAGCTTTCTTT.

The gene calls are TRBV28 and TRBJ1-2; the D is unclear. From germline, CDR1 is MDHEN and CDR2 SYDVKM. CDR3 size: 15 residues. V lost 0 bases, J lost 0 bases, and 8 bases lay in between. The DNA for the CDR3 is TGTGCCAGCAGTTTATGGGGAGCTTCTAACTATGGCTACACCTTC. Its protein product is CASSLWGASNYGYTF.

This clone was detected a few times. The V call is TRBV2, the J call TRBJ1-6; TRBD1 matches 8 bases. V trimming: 4 bases; J trimming: 10 bases; junction bases outside the gene matches: 6. Germline V gene sequence: CDR1 SNHLY, CDR2 FYNNEI. CDR3 length equals 14 residues. Here the CDR3 DNA reads TGTGCCAGCAGTGGGTCAGGGGGCCAATCACCCCTCCACTTT. This encodes CASSGSGGQSPLHF.

This clone was observed a few times. CDR3 in amino acids: CASSPPNTGQGASIQYF. CDR3 DNA sequence: TGTGCCAGCTCACCACCGAACACGGGACAGGGTGCTAGCATTCAGTACTTC. The genes are TRBV18 and TRBJ2-4; TRBD1 matches at 9 bases. After removal of 0 bases from V and 9 bases from J, the junction contained 12 bases not matched to a gene. The CDR3 has 17 residues. From germline, CDR1 is KGHSH and CDR2 LQKENI.

This clone was seen only a few times. The chain couples TRBV18 to TRBJ1-1, with D unclear. The germline gives CDR1 KGHSH, CDR2 LQKENI. The CDR3 contains 14 residues. The V gene lost 4 bases and the J gene lost 1 base, with 10 bases spanning the gap. For the CDR3, the DNA is TGTGCCAGCTCACTTTCGATGCGGAACACTGAAGCTTTCTTT. Translation: CASSLSMRNTEAFF. The full variable domain, with the rest looked up from reference TRBV18 and TRBJ1-1, is NAGVMQNPRHLVRRRGQEARLRCSPMKGHSHVYWYRQLPEEGLKFMVYLQKENIIDESGMPKERFSAEFPKEGPSILRIQQVVRGDSAAYFCASSLSMRNTEAFFGQGTRLTVV.

J is TRBJ2-7 and V is TRBV7-9; 8 bases fit TRBD1. The junction had 3 bases not matched to a gene; V was cut back by 5 bases and J by 6 bases. Looked up from germline, CDR1 is SEHNR and CDR2 is FQNEAQ (reference sequence). This CDR3 is 12 amino acids long. The CDR3 protein is CASSRTGREQYF. CDR3 coding DNA: TGTGCCAGCAGCCGGACAGGGCGCGAGCAGTACTTC.

In its sample, this clone was seen a few times. The V call is TRBV7-9, the J call TRBJ1-1; D gene unclear. V lost 4 bases, J lost 7 bases, and 13 bases lay in between. Per germline, CDR1 SEHNR and CDR2 FQNEAQ (reference sequence). CDR3 size: 13 residues. The CDR3 DNA reads as TGTGCCAGCAGCTCGACCTTGTCGGGTGAAGCTTTCTTT. This gives the protein CASSSTLSGEAFF.

Concerning this clone: The same CDR3 is also encoded by other DNA sequences in this sample. The V gene is TRBV7-9, the J gene TRBJ1-1; a weak D match, TRBD1 (5 bases). Germline CDR1 is SEHNR and CDR2 is FQNEAQ (reference sequence). CDR3 length equals 15 residues. V was trimmed by 5 bases and J by 0 bases, leaving 13 bases between them. The CDR3 coding sequence is TGTGCCAGCAGCCGGCAGGGAGGAATGAACACTGAAGCTTTCTTT. Translating gives CASSRQGGMNTEAFF.

A few counts support this clone. The CDR3 DNA reads TGCAGCGTTCAGGTCCCCAATCCTAATGAAAAACTGTTTTTT. It specifies CSVQVPNPNEKLFF. The chain joins TRBV29-1 to TRBJ1-4; D ambiguous. Trimming left V 5 bases short and J 3 bases short, with 13 bases between. The CDR3 covers 14 residues. Per germline, CDR1 SQVTM and CDR2 ANQGSEA.

The chain carries TRBV20-1 and TRBJ1-2, with a weak D call TRBD1 (5 bases). V was shortened by 8 bases and J by 8 bases, with 15 bases between the two germline ends. The V gene's germline CDR1 is DFQATT and CDR2 SNEGSKA (reference sequence). The CDR3 covers 11 residues. The CDR3 here is CSSGTMEGYTF. In DNA form, the CDR3 reads TGCAGTTCAGGGACTATGGAAGGCTACACCTTC.

This clone was seen a few times. The chain carries TRBV25-1 and TRBJ2-3; no clear D gene. The V and J ends lost 3 bases and 2 bases respectively, with 6 bases between them. This CDR3 has 13 residues. Germline V gene data show CDR1 as MGHDK and CDR2 as SYGVNS. DNA for the CDR3: TGTGCCAGCAGTGATCGGGTCACAGATACGCAGTATTTT. This sequence encodes CASSDRVTDTQYF.

The rearrangement links TRBV7-2 to TRBJ1-5; 7 bases agree with TRBD1. V lost 2 bases to trimming and J lost 6 bases; unmatched junction nucleotides: 7. This CDR3 region has 15 residues. Per the germline V gene, CDR1 is SGHTA and CDR2 is FQGNSA. The CDR3 coding sequence is TGTGCCAGCAGCTTAAGGGGACAGACAACTCAGCCCCAGCATTTT. This encodes CASSLRGQTTQPQHF.

This clone was detected only a few times. The V gene is TRBV11-2, the J gene TRBJ1-1; TRBD1 matches 8 bases. Germline lookup yields CDR1 SGHAT and CDR2 FQNNGV. The CDR3 length is 15 residues. The V and J ends lost 2 bases and 4 bases, in that order; junction bases with no gene match: 6. CDR3 region: CASSLSAGGTTEAFF. CDR3 DNA sequence: TGTGCCAGCAGCTTATCCGCAGGGGGCACCACTGAAGCTTTCTTT.

CDR3 protein: CASSLNGRGINNEQFF. The CDR3 nucleotides are TGTGCCAGCAGCTTAAATGGCAGGGGGATAAACAATGAGCAGTTCTTC. The chain uses TRBV7-3 and TRBJ2-1, with 7 positions matching TRBD1. Trimming at V came to 1 base and at J to 5 bases, leaving 8 bases not matched to a gene. Germline V gives CDR1 SGHTA, CDR2 FQGTGA. The CDR3 contains 16 residues.

The chain has TRBV28 and TRBJ1-5; D is unclear. Germline V lookup: CDR1 MDHEN, CDR2 SYDVKM. Between the trimmed V and J ends, which lost 3 bases and 0 bases, there was a span of 6 bases. The CDR3 totals 14 residues. The CDR3 is CASSFLLSNQPQHF. CDR3 bases: TGTGCCAGCAGTTTCTTACTTAGCAATCAGCCCCAGCATTTT. Full variable domain (missing parts from reference TRBV28 and TRBJ1-5): DVKVTQSSRYLVKRTGEKVFLECVQDMDHENMFWYRQDPGLGLRLIYFSYDVKMKEKGDIPEGYSVSREKKERFSLILESASTNQTSMYLCASSFLLSNQPQHFGDGTRLSIL.

The chain is built from TRBV7-9 and TRBJ1-6, with TRBD1 identical over 9 bases. J lost 10 bases, V lost 5 bases, and 6 bases had no gene match. CDR1 and CDR2 (germline): SEHNR, FQNEAQ (reference sequence). The CDR3 totals 14 residues. The CDR3 DNA reads as TGTGCCAGCAGCCCCGAGGGACAGGGCTCACCCCTCCACTTT. As protein: CASSPEGQGSPLHF.

This clone has more than one count but fewer than ten. Its ends do not fully match the called genes, so a read error is possible. The V gene is TRBV5-1, the J gene TRBJ2-7; a weak D match, TRBD2 (5 bases). The germline CDR1 and CDR2 sequences are SGHRS and YFSETQ. This CDR3 contains 13 residues. DNA for the CDR3: TGCGCCAGCAGCTTAAGCCCTCGTCAGGAGGTGAACTTC. The encoded protein is CASSLSPRQEVNF. The complete variable domain, with remaining parts taken from reference TRBV5-1 and TRBJ2-7, reads KAGVTQTPRYLIKTRGQQVTLSCSPISGHRSVSWYQQTPGQGLQFLFEYFSETQRNKGNFPGRFSGRQFSNSRSEMNVSTLELGDSALYLCASSLSPRQEVNFGPGTRLTVT.

This clone was observed a handful of times. V and J are TRBV20-1 and TRBJ1-2; D may be TRBD1 (5 bases). CDR1 and CDR2 from the germline V gene are DFQATT and SNEGSKA (reference sequence). V lost 8 bases and J lost 2, with 9 bases in between. There are 11 residues in the CDR3. The CDR3 nucleotides read TGCAGTCCTGACAGAAACTATGGCTACACCTTC. This gives the protein CSPDRNYGYTF.

There are many counts of this clone. This chain connects TRBV9 to TRBJ2-3; 11 positions match TRBD2. This CDR3 comprises 14 residues. The germline gives CDR1 SGDLS, CDR2 YYNGEE. J was trimmed by 10 bases and V by 2 bases; bases with no gene match: 6. The CDR3 protein is CASSVGTSGVAQYF. The DNA for the CDR3 is TGTGCCAGCAGCGTTGGGACTAGCGGTGTTGCGCAGTATTTT.

This chain joins TRBV29-1 and TRBJ2-5; D is unresolved. This CDR3 contains 12 residues. Trimming stripped 4 bases from V and 1 base from J, with 7 bases between. Germline V gene data show CDR1 as SQVTM and CDR2 as ANQGSEA. CDR3 sequence: CSVGASQETQYF. CDR3 nucleotides: TGCAGCGTTGGGGCCAGCCAAGAGACCCAGTACTTC. The variable domain in full, with the rest retrieved from reference TRBV29-1 and TRBJ2-5, is SAVISQKPSRDICQRGTSLTIQCQVDSQVTMMFWYRQQPGQSLTLIATANQGSEATYESGFVIDKFPISRPNLTFSTLTVSNMSPEDSSIYLCSVGASQETQYFGPGTRLLVL.

In its sample, this clone was seen a few times. The chain joins TRBV18 to TRBJ2-7; tentatively, D is TRBD1 (5 bases). This CDR3 is 14 amino acids long. Per the germline V gene, CDR1 is KGHSH and CDR2 is LQKENI. Trimming removed 0 bases at V and 1 base at J, with 7 bases between. This CDR3 is CASSPPGQSYEQYF. The CDR3 DNA follows: TGTGCCAGCTCACCACCGGGGCAGTCCTACGAGCAGTACTTC. The whole variable domain, filled in from reference TRBV18 and TRBJ2-7, reads NAGVMQNPRHLVRRRGQEARLRCSPMKGHSHVYWYRQLPEEGLKFMVYLQKENIIDESGMPKERFSAEFPKEGPSILRIQQVVRGDSAAYFCASSPPGQSYEQYFGPGTRLTVT.